One sample yielded the 31 T cell receptor beta chains listed below, sequenced in a study of neurological immune-mediated disorders. Using its own MiXCR run on the 5' RACE reads, TCRdb lists one record per CDR3 protein. The sample carries approximately 59,000 distinct CDR3 sequences, roughly 4.9% recorded once. The source material was PBMCs. The receptors were sampled from a human donor with multiple sclerosis. The donor label of this sample is uncertain.

There are many counts of this clonotype. The rearrangement uses TRBV5-1 and TRBJ1-1; D call uncertain. The germline V gene encodes CDR1 SGHRS and CDR2 YFSETQ. The CDR3 consists of 14 residues. V was cut by 0 bases and J by 5 bases, with 11 bases left in between. The CDR3 is CASSLAGLVTEAFF. The CDR3 DNA sequence: TGCGCCAGCAGCTTGGCGGGGTTGGTTACTGAAGCTTTCTTT.

This clonotype was recorded many times. J is TRBJ1-5 and V is TRBV2, with 7 bases aligning to TRBD1. The J segment lost 5 bases and the V segment lost 6 bases, leaving 7 bases of the junction unmatched. CDR3 length: 14 amino acids. CDR1 SNHLY and CDR2 FYNNEI come from the germline V gene. CDR3 sequence (DNA): TGTGCCAGCAGAGCGGACAGGAGGGATCAGCCCCAGCATTTT. This translates into CASRADRRDQPQHF.

This clonotype was seen many times. J is TRBJ1-2 and V is TRBV5-1; TRBD1 is a possible D gene (6 bases). The CDR3 consists of 12 residues. Germline CDR1 is SGHRS and CDR2 is YFSETQ. With 0 bases removed from V and 6 bases from J, the gap between germline ends came to 6 bases. This chain's CDR3 is CASSLDRDGYTF. The CDR3 bases are TGCGCCAGCAGCTTGGACAGGGATGGCTACACCTTC.

As regards this clonotype: The CDR3 ends on some other residue instead of the conserved phenylalanine or tryptophan, so this is likely a read error. V gene TRBV5-1 combines with J gene TRBJ2-7, with 8 bases that match TRBD1. The germline V gene has CDR1 SGHRS and CDR2 YFSETQ. This CDR3 has 16 amino acids. The J segment lost 7 bases and the V segment lost 1 base, leaving 13 bases of the junction unmatched. The CDR3 sequence: CASSLSYSGTGGEQYL. The CDR3, as DNA: TGCGCCAGCAGCTTGTCGTACTCCGGGACAGGTGGTGAGCAGTACCTC.

Ten or more counts support this clonotype. This chain joins TRBV10-2 and TRBJ1-2; D remains ambiguous. Germline values: CDR1 WSHSY, CDR2 SAAADI. Trimming removed 4 bases from V and 2 bases from J, with 8 bases in between. This CDR3 is built from 13 residues. In DNA, the CDR3 is TGCGCCAGCAGTGCACAGATAAACTATGGCTACACCTTC. Translating it yields CASSAQINYGYTF.

This clonotype was seen repeatedly, ten times or more. The chain carries TRBV24-1 and TRBJ2-7, with TRBD2 matching over 7 bases. In germline, CDR1 is KGHDR, CDR2 SFDVKD. J was trimmed by 2 bases and V by 7 bases; bases with no gene match: 7. The CDR3 is 14 amino acids. The CDR3 is CATSPSGSAYEQYF. DNA for the CDR3: TGTGCCACCAGCCCTAGCGGTTCCGCCTACGAGCAGTACTTC.

This clonotype was picked up many times. V gene TRBV5-5 combines with J gene TRBJ2-3; D unclear. The germline gives CDR1 SGHKS, CDR2 YYEKEE (reference sequence). CDR3 length: 13 residues. The V end lost 2 bases, the J end lost 0 bases, and 4 bases lay between the germline ends. The CDR3 DNA is TGTGCCAGCAGCTTCGGCAGCACAGATACGCAGTATTTT. It codes for CASSFGSTDTQYF.

This clonotype was counted ten times or more. The chain uses TRBV3-1 and TRBJ1-2; 9 bases agree with TRBD1. Germline trimming cut 0 bases from V and 7 bases from J; bases unmatched to any gene: 3. The germline V gene has CDR1 LGHDT and CDR2 YNNKEL (reference sequence). This CDR3 is built from 14 residues. In DNA form, the CDR3 reads TGTGCCAGCAGCCAAGAAGGGACAGGGTCTGGCTACACCTTC. Its translation: CASSQEGTGSGYTF.

In this sample, this clonotype turned up many times. V is TRBV20-1 and J is TRBJ2-4, with D uncertain. Trimming left V 5 bases short and J 5 bases short, with 13 bases between. Germline CDR1 DFQATT, CDR2 SNEGSKA (reference sequence). The CDR3 extends over 13 amino acids. CDR3 in amino acids: CSASRAAENIQYF. The DNA for the CDR3 is TGCAGTGCTTCTCGGGCCGCCGAAAACATTCAGTACTTC.

This clonotype was seen ten or more times. For the CDR3, the DNA is TGTGCCAGCAGCTTACGTCTGGACCGACCTTCAGATACGCAGTATTTT. Amino acid sequence: CASSLRLDRPSDTQYF. The chain carries TRBV7-9 and TRBJ2-3; D gene ambiguous. The CDR3 has 16 residues. The germline CDR1 and CDR2 sequences are SEHNR and FQNEAQ (reference sequence). V lost 2 bases and J lost 4, with 16 bases in between.

This clonotype was detected ten times or more. The chain has TRBV5-1 and TRBJ1-4; D uncertain. V was clipped by 4 bases and J by 0 bases, with 10 bases between them. This CDR3 spans 15 amino acids. Germline assignment: CDR1 SGHRS and CDR2 YFSETQ. The CDR3 loop is CASSVTFSTNEKLFF. The CDR3 DNA sequence: TGCGCCAGCAGCGTAACCTTCTCAACTAATGAAAAACTGTTTTTT.

This clonotype showed up many times. This chain uses TRBV9 with TRBJ2-3; 7 bases match TRBD1. The V gene end was trimmed by 4 bases and the J gene end by 3 bases; junction bases not matched to a gene: 8. Germline CDR1 SGDLS, CDR2 YYNGEE. This CDR3 region has 15 residues. CDR3 in amino acids: CASSLRGIVTDTQYF. Written as DNA, the CDR3 is TGTGCCAGCAGCCTCAGGGGGATAGTGACAGATACGCAGTATTTT.

This clonotype was counted at least ten times. The V and J genes are TRBV2 and TRBJ2-7; D is undetermined. Germline values: CDR1 SNHLY, CDR2 FYNNEI. The CDR3 is made up of 15 amino acids. V lost 7 bases and J lost 0, with 16 bases in between. The CDR3 region has the DNA TGTGCCAGCACTATCAGAAGTTTTAGCTCCTACGAGCAGTACTTC. Its translation: CASTIRSFSSYEQYF.

This clonotype was seen a handful of times. The genes are TRBV3-1 and TRBJ1-2; a possible D gene is TRBD1 (6 bases). The ends were cut back, 4 bases at V and 6 bases at J, with 12 bases in the middle. In germline, CDR1 is LGHDT, CDR2 YNNKEL (reference sequence). CDR3 length equals 13 residues. The CDR3 sequence is CASSRGGNHGYTF. In DNA form, the CDR3 reads TGTGCCAGCAGCCGTGGGGGCAATCATGGCTACACCTTC.

This sequence joins TRBV20-1 and TRBJ2-4; D is perhaps TRBD2 (5 bases). This CDR3 has 15 amino acids. CDR1 is DFQATT and CDR2 is SNEGSKA in the germline V gene (reference sequence). Trimming stripped 5 bases from V and 9 bases from J, with 23 bases between. The CDR3 DNA follows: TGCAGTGCTTCATTCGGGAAGGACCCTATTCCCATTCAGTACTTC. Translation gives CSASFGKDPIPIQYF.

This clonotype was seen at least ten times. The V call is TRBV5-1, the J call TRBJ1-1; 7 bases are shared with TRBD1. Germline V gives CDR1 SGHRS, CDR2 YFSETQ. CDR3 size: 15 residues. The V segment lost 0 bases and the J segment 6 bases; nucleotides outside the gene matches: 8. In DNA form, the CDR3 reads TGCGCCAGCAGCTTGGAGACAGGGATGGAGGCTGAAGCTTTCTTT. It codes for CASSLETGMEAEAFF.

The chain employs TRBV15 and TRBJ2-1, with no clear D. The CDR3 totals 15 residues. Trimming left V 0 bases short and J 4 bases short, with 10 bases between. Germline V lookup: CDR1 LNHNV, CDR2 YYDKDF (reference sequence). The CDR3 region has the DNA TGTGCCACCAGCAGAGATAAGAACTTATACAATGAGCAGTTCTTC. Translated, it gives CATSRDKNLYNEQFF.

The table lists this clonotype with many counts. The chain joins TRBV4-1 to TRBJ1-5; no clear D. CDR3 length: 15 residues. V was trimmed by 1 base and J by 3 bases, leaving 10 bases between them. The germline V gene encodes CDR1 MGHRA and CDR2 YSYEKL. The CDR3 DNA sequence: TGCGCCAGCAGCCAAGTAACTGGAAACAATCAGCCCCAGCATTTT. Its protein product is CASSQVTGNNQPQHF.

This clonotype was recorded at least ten times. The chain employs TRBV10-3 and TRBJ2-7; D remains unclear. Germline V lookup: CDR1 ENHRY, CDR2 SYGVKD. V lost 3 bases, J lost 7 bases, and 13 bases lay in between. The CDR3 consists of 13 residues. Here the CDR3 DNA reads TGTGCCATCAGTGACTACCCTAGGGTAGAGCAGTACTTC. This encodes CAISDYPRVEQYF.

This clonotype occurred many times. V usage is TRBV7-2 and J usage is TRBJ2-1, with 7 bases aligning to TRBD2. V shed 4 bases, J shed 3 bases, and the junction held 6 bases outside the gene matches. The CDR3 has 15 amino acids. CDR1 is SGHTA, CDR2 FQGNSA, per germline. The CDR3 nucleotides are TGTGCCAGCAGCTCTGGGACTATCTTCTACAATGAGCAGTTCTTC. This sequence encodes CASSSGTIFYNEQFF.

The V and J genes are TRBV10-3 and TRBJ2-3, with D perhaps being TRBD1 or TRBD2 (5 bases each). The V gene lost 0 bases and the J gene lost 2 bases, with 9 bases spanning the gap. CDR1 and CDR2 from the germline V gene are ENHRY and SYGVKD. The CDR3 runs 15 residues. Written as DNA, the CDR3 is TGTGCCATCAGTGAGTCCGAGGGGTTCACAGATACGCAGTATTTT. Encoded protein: CAISESEGFTDTQYF.

This sequence joins TRBV7-9 and TRBJ2-3; TRBD2 matches at 7 bases. The CDR3 covers 15 residues. CDR1 SEHNR and CDR2 FQNEAQ come from the germline V gene (reference sequence). Germline trimming cut 7 bases from V and 1 base from J; bases unmatched to any gene: 8. The CDR3: CASNLRGEGTDTQYF. DNA for the CDR3: TGTGCCAGCAACCTCCGGGGGGAGGGCACAGATACGCAGTATTTT.

Many counts were recorded for this clonotype. The gene calls are TRBV7-8 and TRBJ2-3; 8 bases fit TRBD1. The germline V gene encodes CDR1 SGHVS and CDR2 FQNEAQ. With V trimmed by 5 bases and J by 0 bases, 4 bases remained unmatched. The CDR3 extends over 15 amino acids. For the CDR3, the DNA is TGTGCCAGCAGCCCCCGGACAGGGAGCACAGATACGCAGTATTTT. As protein: CASSPRTGSTDTQYF.

This clonotype turned up a few times. The genes are TRBV6-2 or TRBV6-3 and TRBJ2-7; D unclear. The CDR3 is made up of 11 amino acids. CDR1 and CDR2 from the germline V gene are MNHEY and SVGEGT. V was trimmed by 4 bases and J by 6 bases, leaving 7 bases between them. The DNA of the CDR3 is TGTGCCAGCAGTTTGGGCCTCGAGCAGTACTTC. This gives the protein CASSLGLEQYF.

The table lists this clonotype with many counts. This chain uses TRBV14 with TRBJ1-2; D is perhaps TRBD1 (5 bases). Trimming pared 3 bases from V and 4 bases from J, leaving 6 bases between. This CDR3 contains 12 residues. Germline CDR1 SGHDN, CDR2 FVKESK. This CDR3 reads CASSQGTYGYTF. CDR3 nucleotide sequence: TGTGCCAGCAGCCAGGGGACCTATGGCTACACCTTC.

In this sample, this clonotype turned up many times. The genes are TRBV15 and TRBJ1-2, with a weak D call TRBD1 (5 bases). Trimming cost V 2 bases and J 3 bases, with 10 bases left between them. CDR3 size: 14 residues. CDR1 is LNHNV, CDR2 YYDKDF, per germline (reference sequence). The CDR3 region is CATSRFGRDYGYTF. In DNA form, the CDR3 reads TGTGCCACCAGCAGATTCGGCAGGGACTATGGCTACACCTTC.

The chain is built from TRBV20-1 and TRBJ1-2, with D uncertain. CDR3 size: 10 residues. Trimming stripped 5 bases from V and 6 bases from J, with 7 bases between. Germline V CDR1 and CDR2: DFQATT, SNEGSKA (reference sequence). In DNA, the CDR3 is TGCAGTGCTCCTCTCAATGGCTACACCTTC. Amino acid sequence: CSAPLNGYTF.

This clonotype has ten or more counts. The chain recombines TRBV3-1 with TRBJ1-5, with a possible D match to TRBD1 (6 bases). V was clipped by 4 bases and J by 2 bases, with 24 bases between them. The CDR3 sequence is 19 residues long. Germline values: CDR1 LGHDT, CDR2 YNNKEL (reference sequence). DNA of the CDR3: TGTGCCAGCAGCCCTACCTTGGCAGGGGCTAGAGTTGGCAATCAGCCCCAGCATTTT. Protein product: CASSPTLAGARVGNQPQHF.

There are many counts of this clonotype. The V gene is TRBV24-1, the J gene TRBJ2-2; D remains ambiguous. The CDR3 is made up of 18 amino acids. CDR1 is KGHDR, CDR2 SFDVKD, per germline. The V gene lost 4 bases and the J gene lost 0 bases, with 17 bases spanning the gap. The CDR3 coding sequence is TGTGCCACCAGTGACCCCCCTCTCAGTCAGGCGAACACCGGGGAGCTGTTTTTT. Residues: CATSDPPLSQANTGELFF.

This clonotype was counted many times. This sequence joins TRBV20-1 and TRBJ2-7; 7 bases are shared with TRBD1. This CDR3 is built from 15 residues. V was clipped by 6 bases and J by 2 bases; unmatched bases: 13. Germline lookup yields CDR1 DFQATT and CDR2 SNEGSKA (reference sequence). The CDR3 region has the DNA TGCAGTGCGGGCAGGGACAGCCTCCTTACCTACGAGCAGTACTTC. This encodes CSAGRDSLLTYEQYF.

This clonotype was detected many times. The chain is built from TRBV6-5 and TRBJ2-3; TRBD2 agrees at 9 bases. CDR3 length: 15 residues. J gave up 5 bases and V 3 bases, and 6 bases lay outside the gene matches. Germline V gene sequence: CDR1 MNHEY, CDR2 SVGAGI. The CDR3 nucleotides read TGTGCCAGCAGTTATCGGCGGGGGGGCCGAGATACGCAGTATTTT. Translating it yields CASSYRRGGRDTQYF.